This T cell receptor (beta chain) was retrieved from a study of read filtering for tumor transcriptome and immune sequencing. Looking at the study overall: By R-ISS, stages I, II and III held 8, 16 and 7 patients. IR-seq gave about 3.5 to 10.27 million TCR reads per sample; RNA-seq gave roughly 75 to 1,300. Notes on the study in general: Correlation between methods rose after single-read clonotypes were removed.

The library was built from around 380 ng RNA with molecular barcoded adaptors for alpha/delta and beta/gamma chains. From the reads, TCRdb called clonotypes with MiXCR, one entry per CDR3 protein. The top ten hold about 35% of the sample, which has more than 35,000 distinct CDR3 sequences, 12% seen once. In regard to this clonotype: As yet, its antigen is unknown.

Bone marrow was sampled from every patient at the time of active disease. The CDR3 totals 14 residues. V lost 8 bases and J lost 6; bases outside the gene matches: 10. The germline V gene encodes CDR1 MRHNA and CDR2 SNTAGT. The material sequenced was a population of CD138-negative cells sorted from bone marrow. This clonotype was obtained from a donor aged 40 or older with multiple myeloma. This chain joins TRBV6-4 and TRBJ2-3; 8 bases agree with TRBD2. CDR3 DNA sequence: TGTGCCAGCGCCTGGGTGATAGCGGGGGATACGCAGTATTTT. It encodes CASAWVIAGDTQYF.